The rows below give T cell receptor beta chains drawn from one sample of a study of glioma-infiltrating T cells after dendritic cell vaccination. Repertoires were generated with immunoSEQ multiplex PCR, while TCRdb's copy carries only in-frame clones and drops some. The sample consists of more than 85,000 clones, 90% of them appearing once. Sample: blood, taken after dendritic cell vaccination. The receptors shown here come from a human donor with glioblastoma. Each CDR3 is given with its conserved first and last residue. Fields, in order: clone size, D gene, V gene, J gene, CDR3 DNA, CDR3 protein. D genes are given only for firm matches. The size entry is marked missing in some rows and otherwise reads once, few, many or a size class.

>.|.|TRBV7-8|TRBJ2-5
TGTGCCAGCAGCCTCGGGGGGCGGGGGGAGACCCAGTACTTC
CASSLGGRGETQYF
>.|.|TRBV6-7|TRBJ2-5
TGTGCCAGCAGTTACTCGCTTCGGGGGGCCGAGACCCAGTACTTC
CASSYSLRGAETQYF
>.|TRBD2|TRBV30|TRBJ2-3
TGTGCCTGGGGGACTAGCGGCTTCACAGATACGCAGTATTTT
CAWGTSGFTDTQYF
>.|TRBD2|TRBV30|TRBJ2-3
TGTGCCTGGAGTGCCCTAGCGGGGCGCACAGATACGCAGTATTTT
CAWSALAGRTDTQYF
>.|TRBD1|TRBV30|TRBJ2-7
TGTGCCTGGAGTAGGGACAGGACGTCCTACGAGCAGTACTTC
CAWSRDRTSYEQYF
>once|TRBD1|TRBV5-1|TRBJ1-3
TGCGCCAGCAGCTTGGTCTACAGGGGAAGTGGAAACACCATATATTTT
CASSLVYRGSGNTIYF
>.|.|TRBV4-1|TRBJ2-1
TGCGCCAGCAGCCAAGATTCAGTGACAGCCGTCCACAATGAGCAGTTCTTC
CASSQDSVTAVHNEQFF
>.|.|TRBV10-3|TRBJ2-7
TGTGCCATCAGCGGGAGCTCCTACGAGCAGTACTTC
CAISGSSYEQYF
>.|.|TRBV10-2|TRBJ1-5
TGCGCCAGCAGTGCAAATAGCAATCAGCCCCAGCATTTT
CASSANSNQPQHF
>.|.|TRBV28|TRBJ1-1
TGTGCCAGCAGCTCCTTCAGGGCCGGTAACACTGAAGCTTTCTTT
CASSSFRAGNTEAFF
>.|.|TRBV5-4|TRBJ1-1
TGTGCCAGCAGCTTACAGGGAAGCCCTGAAGCTTTCTTT
CASSLQGSPEAFF
>.|TRBD1|TRBV5-5|TRBJ2-2
TGTGCCAGCAGCACCTTAACAGGGGGGTCAGGCGGGGAGCTGTTTTTT
CASSTLTGGSGGELFF
>once|.|TRBV5-4|TRBJ2-4
TGTGCCAGCAGCTTGGATCCTTCGGCCAAAAACATTCAGTACTTC
CASSLDPSAKNIQYF
>.|.|TRBV11-3|TRBJ1-3
TGTGCCAGCAGCTTATCGCCGGTCTCTGGAAACACCATATATTTT
CASSLSPVSGNTIYF
>.|.|TRBV11-3|TRBJ1-5
TGTGCCAGCAGGGGACAAGGTGGACAGCCCCAGCATTTT
CASRGQGGQPQHF
>.|.|TRBV7-8|TRBJ2-1
TGTGCCAGCAGCGAACAGGGTCATGAGCAGTTCTTC
CASSEQGHEQFF
>.|TRBD1|TRBV29-1|TRBJ2-2
TGCAGCGTTTTAGGGGACAGGTCGAACACCGGGGAGCTGTTTTTT
CSVLGDRSNTGELFF
>.|TRBD1|TRBV18|TRBJ2-4
TGTGCCAGCTCACTCACCACGGACAGGAGAGCCAAAAACATTCAGTACTTC
CASSLTTDRRAKNIQYF
>.|.|TRBV15|TRBJ2-2
TGTGCCACCAGCAGAGATACACACAACACCGGGGAGCTGTTTTTT
CATSRDTHNTGELFF
>.|.|TRBV27|TRBJ1-5
TGTGCCAGCAGTTCCCCGGGGAATCAGCCCCAGCATTTT
CASSSPGNQPQHF
>.|.|TRBV19|TRBJ1-1
TGTGCCAGTAGTATGGGAGGGGGGAACACTGAAGCTTTCTTT
CASSMGGGNTEAFF
>.|TRBD2|TRBV19|TRBJ2-5
TGTGCCAGTAGTGAACTTTACGGGAGGGAGACCCAGTACTTC
CASSELYGRETQYF
>.|TRBD2|TRBV30|TRBJ2-3
TGTGCCTGGAGTCAAGGGACTAGCGGCACAGATACGCAGTATTTT
CAWSQGTSGTDTQYF
>few|TRBD2|TRBV6-1|TRBJ2-1
TGTGCCAGCCTGTCTAGCGGAAACAATGAGCAGTTCTTC
CASLSSGNNEQFF
>.|.|TRBV30|TRBJ2-5
TGTGCCTGGAGTGTACAAAGCGGGCAGGAGACCCAGTACTTC
CAWSVQSGQETQYF
>.|TRBD1|TRBV19|TRBJ1-1
TGTGCCAGTAGTCAGACAGGGTTGGACACTGAAGCTTTCTTT
CASSQTGLDTEAFF
>few|TRBD1|TRBV6-1|TRBJ1-1
TGTGCCAGCAGAAGGGGGACAGGTCTGAACACTGAAGCTTTCTTT
CASRRGTGLNTEAFF
>few|TRBD1|TRBV7-8|TRBJ1-5
TGTGCCAGCAGCTCCCTAGGGGGCGTCTATCAGCCCCAGCATTTT
CASSSLGGVYQPQHF
>.|.|TRBV6-6|TRBJ1-2
TGTGCCGCCAGAAGGGAGGGTGTAGTGGGCTACACCTTC
CAARREGVVGYTF
>.|TRBD1|TRBV9|TRBJ2-3
TGTGCCAGCAGCCCCGACAGGGGGCATATCCCTAGCACAGATACGCAGTATTTT
CASSPDRGHIPSTDTQYF
>.|.|TRBV5-4|TRBJ1-4
TGTGCCAGCAGCCCGGACGGGAAAGTTAATGAAAAACTGTTTTTT
CASSPDGKVNEKLFF
>.|.|TRBV6-5|TRBJ1-4
TGTGCCAGCAGTTTACAACCTCATGAAAAACTGTTTTTT
CASSLQPHEKLFF
>.|TRBD2|TRBV5-4|TRBJ2-7
TGTGCCAGCAGCTTGGATAGCGGGGGAGCCTACGAGCAGTACTTC
CASSLDSGGAYEQYF
>.|.|TRBV10-2|TRBJ2-7
TGCGCCAGCAGGCCAAGGGGCGTCTCCTACGAGCAGTACTTC
CASRPRGVSYEQYF
>.|.|TRBV9|TRBJ2-1
TGTGCCAGCAGCGTAGTGGGAGCGGTCACCTCCTACAATGAGCAGTTCTTC
CASSVVGAVTSYNEQFF